This T cell receptor beta chain came from a study of blood T cell repertoires in COVID-19. The CDR3 spans 15 residues. CDR1 is KGHSH and CDR2 is LQKENI in the germline V gene. Trimming left V 4 bases short and J 0 bases short, with 9 bases between. Before being deemed recovered, Cohort 3 donors had two negative PCRs, clearance, or symptom resolution. Profiled with immunoSEQ multiplex PCR; TCRdb holds only in-frame clones, not every one. The repertoire consists of almost 500,000 clones, with roughly nine tenths occurring once and the leading ten covering more than 7.5%. This chain uses TRBV18 with TRBJ1-4; D call uncertain. This clonotype originated in a woman aged 55-70 years who had recovered from COVID-19. The sequencing sample was made of PBMCs or T cells enriched from blood (not recorded which). The CDR3 DNA reads as TGTGCCAGCTCACTATACACATCAACTAATGAAAAACTGTTTTTT. It specifies CASSLYTSTNEKLFF.